A single sample is the source of the 28 T cell receptor beta chains below, sequenced in a study of breast tumors, draining lymph nodes, adjacent tissues. Each CDR3 protein is one row after TCRdb ran MiXCR on the multiplex PCR reads. Of 150,000 to 200,000 distinct CDR3 sequences in the sample, approximately 30% are singletons; the top ten hold around 4.1%. Samples came from axillary lymph nodes draining the breast cancer. What was sequenced was axillary lymph node tissue. These receptors all stem from a female donor with breast cancer. Some clones in this sample may be carry-over from other donors' samples.

In this sample, this clonotype turned up many times. CDR3 region: CASSRWYSGQETQYF. The CDR3 DNA reads TGCGCCAGCAGCCGATGGTACAGCGGGCAAGAGACCCAGTACTTC. The chain carries TRBV5-1 and TRBJ2-5, with D possibly being TRBD2 (6 bases). Germline V lookup: CDR1 SGHRS, CDR2 YFSETQ. The CDR3 extends over 15 amino acids. V lost 4 bases to trimming and J lost 2 bases, with 15 bases between them. The whole variable domain, filled in from reference TRBV5-1 and TRBJ2-5, reads KAGVTQTPRYLIKTRGQQVTLSCSPISGHRSVSWYQQTPGQGLQFLFEYFSETQRNKGNFPGRFSGRQFSNSRSEMNVSTLELGDSALYLCASSRWYSGQETQYFGPGTRLLVL.

Details on this clonotype: A much larger clone is a single base away; this may be a read error. The chain uses TRBV10-3 and TRBJ2-7, with TRBD1 matching over 7 bases. CDR3 length: 13 residues. Germline CDR1 and CDR2: ENHRY and SYGVKD. The CDR3 sequence is CTSSQTGNNEQYF. The CDR3 nucleotides are TGTACCAGCAGCCAGACAGGGAACAACGAGCAGTACTTC.

This clonotype was seen only a few times. The chain uses TRBV6-2 or TRBV6-3 and TRBJ1-2; possibly TRBD1 for D (5 bases). Deletions cut 6 bases from V and 4 bases from J, with 15 bases between. This CDR3 is built from 14 residues. Germline loops: CDR1 MNHEY, CDR2 SVGEGT. CDR3 sequence reads: CASSPGGFPYGYTF. CDR3 DNA sequence: TGTGCCAGCAGCCCCGGGGGATTTCCCTATGGCTACACCTTC.

The J gene is TRBJ2-5, the V gene TRBV28, with D possibly being TRBD2 (6 bases). V lost 10 bases and J lost 2, with 14 bases in between. The CDR3 contains 13 residues. Germline CDR1 and CDR2: MDHEN and SYDVKM. The CDR3 sequence: CATRGAAQETQYF. CDR3 nucleotide sequence: TGTGCCACCCGCGGGGCGGCACAAGAGACCCAGTACTTC.

This clonotype was seen at least ten times. This chain uses TRBV19 with TRBJ1-2, with a weak D call TRBD1 (6 bases). V lost 5 bases and J lost 6, with 13 bases in between. Germline V gene data show CDR1 as LNHDA and CDR2 as SQIVND (reference sequence). The CDR3 sequence is 13 residues long. In nucleotides, the CDR3 is TGTGCCAGTAGTCAGGGGCCTGTGGATGGCTACACCTTC. Translation gives CASSQGPVDGYTF.

This clonotype was detected ten times or more. The CDR3, as DNA: TGCAGTGCTGGCCTAGCGGGAGGGCCTTTCGGCGAGCAGTACTTC. Translating gives CSAGLAGGPFGEQYF. The genes are TRBV20-1 and TRBJ2-7; 12 bases agree with TRBD2. V was pared by 5 bases and J by 6 bases, with 11 bases of the junction left unmatched. CDR1 is DFQATT and CDR2 is SNEGSKA in the germline V gene (reference sequence). The CDR3 runs 15 residues.

Ten or more counts support this clonotype. The CDR3 loop reads CSVGSGKSYEQYF. The CDR3 DNA reads as TGCAGCGTTGGAAGCGGGAAGTCCTACGAGCAGTACTTC. The rearrangement links TRBV29-1 to TRBJ2-7; 7 bases fit TRBD2. V trimming: 4 bases; J trimming: 1 base; junction bases outside the gene matches: 4. The germline gives CDR1 SQVTM, CDR2 ANQGSEA. CDR3 size: 13 residues.

V gene TRBV19 combines with J gene TRBJ2-2; maybe TRBD1 (6 bases). The V and J ends lost 9 bases and 7 bases respectively, with 12 bases between them. CDR3 length: 12 residues. Germline assignment: CDR1 LNHDA and CDR2 SQIVND (reference sequence). The CDR3 loop is CASMRTVGELFF. The CDR3 DNA follows: TGTGCCAGCATGAGGACAGTCGGGGAGCTGTTTTTT.

Many counts were recorded for this clonotype. J is TRBJ2-5 and V is TRBV20-1; perhaps TRBD1 as D (7 bases). In germline, CDR1 is DFQATT, CDR2 SNEGSKA (reference sequence). This CDR3 is built from 15 residues. V dropped 3 bases and J dropped 3 bases, with 17 bases sitting between them. The CDR3 here is CSASESRRGEETQYF. The CDR3 DNA follows: TGCAGTGCTAGTGAGTCGCGCAGGGGGGAAGAGACCCAGTACTTC.

This clonotype has at least ten counts. The chain recombines TRBV5-5 with TRBJ2-1; TRBD1 matches 12 bases. CDR3 length: 17 amino acids. Germline V gene sequence: CDR1 SGHKS, CDR2 YYEKEE (reference sequence). V lost 4 bases to trimming and J lost 7 bases; unmatched junction nucleotides: 12. The CDR3 reads CASSHLTGTGGWNEQFF. CDR3 bases: TGTGCCAGCAGCCACTTGACCGGGACAGGGGGCTGGAATGAGCAGTTCTTC.

V is TRBV9 and J is TRBJ2-1; D is unclear. The germline CDR1 and CDR2 sequences are SGDLS and YYNGEE. The CDR3 runs 16 residues. Trimming pared 3 bases from V and 8 bases from J, leaving 21 bases between. Here the CDR3 reads CASSARDRNLGYEQFF. The CDR3 DNA reads TGTGCCAGCAGCGCTAGAGATAGGAACCTAGGCTATGAGCAGTTCTTC.

Notes on this clonotype: Germline and junction disagree at one end, which may indicate a read error. The chain uses TRBV9 and TRBJ1-6; D is uncertain. CDR1 SGDLS and CDR2 YYNGEE come from the germline V gene. This CDR3 region has 15 residues. The CDR3 region is CASSVVDGPPSPLRF. CDR3 bases: TGTGCCAGCAGCGTAGTCGACGGGCCTCCTTCACCCCTCCGCTTT.

This clonotype turned up a few times. A much larger clonotype is one base distant, so this may be a read error. This chain links TRBV7-9 with TRBJ2-7; tentatively, D is TRBD1 (6 bases). The CDR3 length is 13 residues. Germline CDR1 reads SEHNR; CDR2 reads FQNEAQ (reference sequence). The CDR3 spells CASSSTGSYERYF. The CDR3 DNA sequence: TGTGCCAGCAGCAGTACAGGGTCCTACGAGCGGTACTTC.

This clonotype has only one observation. This may be a read error, as it is one base from a much larger clone. V usage is TRBV3-1 and J usage is TRBJ1-2; 8 bases fit TRBD1. Trimming took 1 base from V and 4 from J; bases not matched to a gene: 2. Germline V gene lookup returns CDR1 LGHDT and CDR2 YNNKEL (reference sequence). The CDR3 is 14 amino acids. In nucleotides, the CDR3 is TGTGCCAGCAGCCAAGGGACAGGGAGCTATGGCTACACCTTC. This encodes CASSQGTGSYGYTF.

This chain uses TRBV7-2 with TRBJ2-5, with 8 bases that match TRBD2. The trim removed 0 bases at V and 5 bases at J, leaving 8 bases unmatched. CDR1 SGHTA and CDR2 FQGNSA come from the germline V gene. The CDR3 length is 16 residues. CDR3 in amino acids: CASSLATGGVDETQYF. DNA for the CDR3: TGTGCCAGCAGCTTAGCAACCGGGGGGGTGGATGAGACCCAGTACTTC.

The table lists this clonotype with a few counts. This chain joins TRBV6-2 or TRBV6-3 and TRBJ1-5; D is uncertain. Germline CDR1 MNHEY, CDR2 SVGEGT. The V and J ends lost 3 bases and 0 bases respectively, with 6 bases between them. The CDR3 loop spans 14 amino acids. The CDR3 sequence is CASSYLISNQPQHF. The CDR3 DNA follows: TGTGCCAGCAGTTATTTAATTAGCAATCAGCCCCAGCATTTT.

This clonotype was seen repeatedly, ten times or more. This chain links TRBV7-8 with TRBJ2-1; D is undetermined. Trimming cost V 5 bases and J 0 bases, with 17 bases left between them. The CDR3 consists of 17 residues. Germline values: CDR1 SGHVS, CDR2 FQNEAQ. The CDR3 region has the DNA TGTGCCAGCAGCATTAACCGGCGTGAGAGCTCCTACAATGAGCAGTTCTTC. This sequence encodes CASSINRRESSYNEQFF.

CDR3 nucleotide sequence: TGCAGTGCTAGAGTGGGGACTAGCGGGAGAGCTGAGCAGTACTTC. This encodes CSARVGTSGRAEQYF. The chain uses TRBV20-1 and TRBJ2-7; 14 bases align to TRBD2. The germline gives CDR1 DFQATT, CDR2 SNEGSKA (reference sequence). After removal of 1 base from V and 7 bases from J, the junction contained 6 bases not matched to a gene. CDR3 length: 15 amino acids.

This clonotype showed up many times. The chain recombines TRBV19 with TRBJ2-7, with TRBD2 matching 9 bases. The CDR3 length is 15 residues. V trimming: 1 base; J trimming: 4 bases; junction bases outside the gene matches: 5. CDR1 is LNHDA, CDR2 SQIVND, per germline (reference sequence). In DNA form, the CDR3 reads TGTGCCAGTAGTATAGTAGCGGGAGAACGTTACGAGCAGTACTTC. It specifies CASSIVAGERYEQYF. The full variable domain, rest sourced from reference TRBV19 and TRBJ2-7, is DGGITQSPKYLFRKEGQNVTLSCEQNLNHDAMYWYRQDPGQGLRLIYYSQIVNDFQKGDIAEGYSVSREKKESFPLTVTSAQKNPTAFYLCASSIVAGERYEQYFGPGTRLTVT.

This clonotype was seen more than once but under ten times. A much larger clone sits a single nucleotide away, making a read error possible. J is TRBJ2-7 and V is TRBV20-1; the match to TRBD2 covers 7 bases. CDR1 DFQATT and CDR2 SNEGSKA come from the germline V gene (reference sequence). This CDR3 is built from 13 residues. CDR3 amino acids: CSARGGLDYAQYF. The CDR3 coding sequence is TGCAGTGCTAGGGGAGGGTTAGACTACGCGCAGTACTTC.

Ten or more counts support this clonotype. This rearrangement joins TRBV6-5 to TRBJ1-4, with TRBD1 matching over 7 bases. Germline CDR1 is MNHEY and CDR2 is SVGAGI. V shed 6 bases, J shed 7 bases, and the junction held 20 bases outside the gene matches. This CDR3 has 18 amino acids. For the CDR3, the DNA is TGTGCCAGCAGCCAAATCGCGCTTCGACAGGGAGGGTTTGAAAAACTGTTTTTT. It codes for CASSQIALRQGGFEKLFF.

This clonotype has a count of ten or more. The rearrangement joins TRBV7-2 to TRBJ2-7; D possibly corresponds to TRBD1 (6 bases). V was pared by 1 base and J by 0 bases, with 19 bases between. This CDR3 is 18 amino acids long. Germline V gene data show CDR1 as SGHTA and CDR2 as FQGNSA. CDR3 coding DNA: TGTGCCAGCAGCTTAGTCCCTAGGACAGTGAACCCCTCCTACGAGCAGTACTTC. Translation gives CASSLVPRTVNPSYEQYF.

As concerns this clonotype: It may be a read error: a sequence one base away is much more abundant. The rearrangement uses TRBV12-3 or TRBV12-4 and TRBJ2-5; D is unresolved. This CDR3 is built from 16 residues. The CDR3 loop reads CASSFGQPLPQESQYF. CDR3 DNA: TGTGCCAGCAGTTTTGGGCAACCTCTACCCCAAGAGTCCCAGTACTTC.

This clonotype has ten or more counts. CDR3 in DNA: TGTGCCAGCCGGGAGGAACCCTACGAGCAGTACTTC. Translated: CASREEPYEQYF. The rearrangement joins TRBV2 to TRBJ2-7, with 7 bases lining up with TRBD2. The ends lost 8 bases at V and 2 bases at J; junction bases unmatched: 3. Germline V gene lookup returns CDR1 SNHLY and CDR2 FYNNEI. CDR3 length: 12 amino acids.

This clonotype was seen a handful of times. A read error may be the cause here, since a much bigger clone is one base away. The CDR3 reads CASSALGGAGVNVLTF. CDR3 nucleotides: TGTGCCAGCAGCGCCCTAGGGGGCGCTGGGGTCAACGTCCTGACTTTC. The V and J genes are TRBV9 and TRBJ2-6, with 7 bases aligning to TRBD1. The length of the CDR3 is 16 residues. CDR1 is SGDLS, CDR2 YYNGEE, per germline.

There are many counts of this clonotype. This chain joins TRBV24-1 and TRBJ2-2, with TRBD2 as a possible D gene (6 bases). V was clipped by 5 bases and J by 7 bases, with 13 bases between them. The CDR3 consists of 14 residues. The V gene's germline CDR1 is KGHDR and CDR2 SFDVKD. CDR3 nucleotide sequence: TGTGCCACCAGTGGCGGGGCCGGGGGCGGGGAGCTGTTTTTT. This sequence encodes CATSGGAGGGELFF.

The CDR3: CSARANVLTF. CDR3 DNA sequence: TGCAGTGCTAGGGCCAACGTCCTGACTTTC. This rearrangement joins TRBV20-1 to TRBJ2-6, with D hard to call. Trimming shortened V by 3 bases and J by 6 bases, and 0 bases separated the two germline ends. Germline CDR1 and CDR2: DFQATT and SNEGSKA (reference sequence). CDR3 length: 10 residues.

Worth noting for this clonotype: The conserved phenylalanine or tryptophan normally closing the CDR3 is absent here, so this likely arose from a read error. J is TRBJ2-3 and V is TRBV5-1, with 9 bases matching TRBD2. CDR1 and CDR2 (germline): SGHRS, YFSETQ. The CDR3 is made up of 14 amino acids. CDR3 nucleotide sequence: TGCGCCAGCAGCTTGTCTAGCGGGACAGACACGCAGTATCTT. This encodes CASSLSSGTDTQYL.